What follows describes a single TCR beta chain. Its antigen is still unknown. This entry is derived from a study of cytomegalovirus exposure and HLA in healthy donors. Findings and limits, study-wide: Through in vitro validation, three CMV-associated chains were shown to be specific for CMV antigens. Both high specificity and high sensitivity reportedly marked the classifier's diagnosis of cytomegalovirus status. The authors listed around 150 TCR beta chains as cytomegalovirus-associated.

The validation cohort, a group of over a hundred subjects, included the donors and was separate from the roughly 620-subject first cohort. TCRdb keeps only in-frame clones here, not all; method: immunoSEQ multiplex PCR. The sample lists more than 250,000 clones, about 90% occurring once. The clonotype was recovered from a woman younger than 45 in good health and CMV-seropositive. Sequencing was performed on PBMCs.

The CDR3 coding sequence is TGTGCCTGGAGTGTACAGGAGTACAATGAGCAGTTCTTC. Translated, it gives CAWSVQEYNEQFF. The gene calls are TRBV30 and TRBJ2-1; a weak D match, TRBD1 (5 bases). The V end lost 0 bases, the J end lost 4 bases, and 7 bases lay between the germline ends. This CDR3 spans 13 amino acids. Per germline, CDR1 GTSNPN and CDR2 SVGIG (reference sequence). Full variable domain (rest looked up from reference TRBV30 and TRBJ2-1): SQTIHQWPATLVQPVGSPLSLECTVEGTSNPNLYWYRQAAGRGLQLLFYSVGIGQISSEVPQNLSASRPQDRQFILSSKKLLLSDSGFYLCAWSVQEYNEQFFGPGTRLTVL.